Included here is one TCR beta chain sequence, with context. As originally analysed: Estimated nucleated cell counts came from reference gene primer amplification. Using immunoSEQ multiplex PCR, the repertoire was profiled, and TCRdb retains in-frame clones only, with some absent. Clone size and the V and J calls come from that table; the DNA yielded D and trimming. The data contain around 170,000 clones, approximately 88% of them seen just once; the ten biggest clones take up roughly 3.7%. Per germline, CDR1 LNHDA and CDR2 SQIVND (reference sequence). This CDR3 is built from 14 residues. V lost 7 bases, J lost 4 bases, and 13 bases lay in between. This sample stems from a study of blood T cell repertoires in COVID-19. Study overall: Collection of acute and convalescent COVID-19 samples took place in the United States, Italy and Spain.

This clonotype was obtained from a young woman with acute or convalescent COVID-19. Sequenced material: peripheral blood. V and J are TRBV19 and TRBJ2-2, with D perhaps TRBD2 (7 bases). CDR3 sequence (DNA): TGTGCCAGTACCCCGGGGGGCGGCACCGGGGAGCTGTTTTTT. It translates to CASTPGGGTGELFF.